The 20 T cell receptor beta chains reported below all come from one sample, sequenced in a study of vaccination and CD4 T cells after COVID-19. With the Oncomine TCR Beta short-read assay, DNA from cultured CD4+ T cells was sequenced. A single record per CDR3 protein comes from TCRdb applying MiXCR to the PCR reads. This sample has some 20,000 distinct CDR3 sequences, with about 61% found just once. This sample's treatment: approximately nine-day PBMC culture with coronavirus spike peptide pools or control peptides (ViraFEST assay). These receptors have no known antigen. Specimen: CD4+ T cells from blood, cultured in vitro. All receptors come from a human donor who had recovered from COVID-19.

This clonotype was counted a single time. This chain connects TRBV24-1 to TRBJ1-2; perhaps TRBD1 as D (5 bases). The CDR3 extends over 15 amino acids. Germline lookup yields CDR1 KGHDR and CDR2 SFDVKD. The V gene lost 4 bases and the J gene lost 3 bases, with 14 bases spanning the gap. CDR3 protein: CATSDGGRADYGYTF. The CDR3 DNA follows: TGTGCCACCAGTGACGGAGGCAGGGCGGACTATGGCTACACCTTC.

This chain uses TRBV6-5 with TRBJ2-7, with 9 nucleotides matching TRBD1. Looked up from germline, CDR1 is MNHEY and CDR2 is SVGAGI. The CDR3 covers 13 residues. V gave up 4 bases and J gave up 6 bases; unmatched junction bases: 4. The CDR3 loop is CASSSGQGGEQYF. Here the CDR3 DNA reads TGTGCCAGCAGTTCGGGACAGGGTGGCGAGCAGTACTTC.

This clonotype was counted only a few times. The V call is TRBV28, the J call TRBJ1-2; D unclear. CDR3 length equals 13 residues. Germline CDR1 and CDR2: MDHEN and SYDVKM. V was cut by 2 bases and J by 8 bases, with 12 bases left in between. Here the CDR3 DNA reads TGTGCCAGCAGTTTAGGAGAGTCGAACGGCTACACCTTC. As protein: CASSLGESNGYTF.

The chain links TRBV7-9 to TRBJ2-1, with 10 bases aligning to TRBD2. The germline V gene has CDR1 SEHNR and CDR2 FQNEAQ (reference sequence). V was clipped by 5 bases and J by 0 bases; unmatched bases: 1. The length of the CDR3 is 15 residues. The CDR3 is CASSPSGSSYNEQFF. For the CDR3, the DNA is TGTGCCAGCAGCCCTAGCGGGAGCTCCTACAATGAGCAGTTCTTC.

There are a few counts of this clonotype. This rearrangement joins TRBV20-1 to TRBJ1-2, with D uncertain. CDR1 and CDR2 from the germline V gene are DFQATT and SNEGSKA (reference sequence). The V end was cut by 5 bases, the J end by 3 bases, with 19 bases between. CDR3 length: 15 residues. The CDR3 here is CSALLWPAGHYGYTF. The CDR3 nucleotides are TGCAGTGCTCTGTTATGGCCCGCCGGCCACTATGGCTACACCTTC.

The chain links TRBV20-1 to TRBJ2-5, with 11 bases matching TRBD2. The CDR3 totals 14 residues. Germline values: CDR1 DFQATT, CDR2 SNEGSKA (reference sequence). After removal of 3 bases from V and 4 bases from J, the junction contained 4 bases not matched to a gene. The CDR3 sequence: CSASKLAGVETQYF. DNA of the CDR3: TGCAGTGCTAGTAAACTAGCGGGAGTAGAGACCCAGTACTTC.

The rearrangement uses TRBV6-1 and TRBJ2-5; TRBD2 aligns across 8 bases. Germline assignment: CDR1 MNHNS and CDR2 SASEGT. Germline trimming cut 7 bases from V and 4 bases from J; bases unmatched to any gene: 8. The CDR3 has 14 residues. The CDR3 sequence: CASTGVAGRETQYF. The DNA of the CDR3 is TGTGCCAGCACCGGGGTAGCGGGAAGAGAGACCCAGTACTTC.

This sequence joins TRBV11-2 and TRBJ2-1, with 8 bases lining up with TRBD2. V lost 1 base and J lost 9; bases outside the gene matches: 17. CDR3 length: 18 amino acids. The germline CDR1 and CDR2 sequences are SGHAT and FQNNGV. CDR3 sequence reads: CASSLASLVTSDRGEQFF. The CDR3 DNA follows: TGTGCCAGCAGCTTAGCAAGTTTGGTGACTAGCGACCGGGGTGAGCAGTTCTTC.

This rearrangement joins TRBV11-2 to TRBJ1-2; a possible D gene is TRBD1 (6 bases). In germline, CDR1 is SGHAT, CDR2 FQNNGV. With 3 bases removed from V and 4 bases from J, the gap between germline ends came to 15 bases. This CDR3 spans 15 amino acids. CDR3 amino acids: CASSFRSQGSYGYTF. In DNA form, the CDR3 reads TGTGCCAGCAGCTTTAGGTCCCAGGGGTCCTATGGCTACACCTTC.

The V gene is TRBV15, the J gene TRBJ2-1, with D perhaps TRBD1 or TRBD2 (5 bases each). V gave up 8 bases and J gave up 8 bases, with 25 bases separating them. CDR1 is LNHNV and CDR2 is YYDKDF in the germline V gene (reference sequence). This CDR3 is 16 amino acids long. CDR3 sequence (DNA): TGTGCCACCGGTTTGGGACGGGGTAGTACGCGCGATGAGCAGTTCTTC. It translates to CATGLGRGSTRDEQFF.

This chain links TRBV6-2 or TRBV6-3 with TRBJ2-5; D not resolved. The CDR3 totals 11 residues. Germline CDR1 reads MNHEY; CDR2 reads SVGEGT. Trimming pared 2 bases from V and 5 bases from J, leaving 3 bases between. DNA for the CDR3: TGTGCCAGCAGTTACGGGGAGACCCAGTACTTC. Translating it yields CASSYGETQYF.

V is TRBV19 and J is TRBJ1-1, with 7 positions matching TRBD1. Trimming cost V 8 bases and J 1 base; bases outside gene matches: 4. The CDR3 totals 13 residues. Germline CDR1 is LNHDA and CDR2 is SQIVND (reference sequence). The CDR3: CASSRTGNTEAFF. Written as DNA, the CDR3 is TGTGCCAGTTCCCGGACAGGGAACACTGAAGCTTTCTTT. The variable domain in full, completed from reference TRBV19 and TRBJ1-1, reads DGGITQSPKYLFRKEGQNVTLSCEQNLNHDAMYWYRQDPGQGLRLIYYSQIVNDFQKGDIAEGYSVSREKKESFPLTVTSAQKNPTAFYLCASSRTGNTEAFFGQGTRLTVV.

V is TRBV20-1 and J is TRBJ2-7, with 8 bases identical to TRBD2. Germline V gene data show CDR1 as DFQATT and CDR2 as SNEGSKA (reference sequence). CDR3 size: 16 residues. J lost 3 bases, V lost 0 bases, and 10 bases had no gene match. CDR3 amino acids: CSARDPRGTRNYEQYF. CDR3 coding DNA: TGCAGTGCTAGAGATCCTAGGGGGACTAGGAACTACGAGCAGTACTTC.

This clonotype was counted only a few times. The chain combines TRBV11-3 with TRBJ1-1; D is perhaps TRBD1 (5 bases). Trimming removed 0 bases from V and 5 bases from J, with 7 bases in between. Germline V gives CDR1 SGHNT, CDR2 YENEEA. The CDR3 runs to 13 residues. Here the CDR3 reads CASSLEGETEAFF. CDR3 bases: TGTGCCAGCAGCTTAGAAGGGGAGACTGAAGCTTTCTTT.

J is TRBJ1-1 and V is TRBV19; D perhaps matches TRBD1 (5 bases). The CDR3 length is 13 residues. Per germline, CDR1 LNHDA and CDR2 SQIVND (reference sequence). The V and J ends lost 3 bases and 8 bases respectively, with 13 bases between them. CDR3 nucleotides: TGTGCCAGTAGTATGTCAGGGCGTAGGGAAGCTTTCTTT. Encoded protein: CASSMSGRREAFF.

This chain uses TRBV19 with TRBJ1-5; 8 bases agree with TRBD1. CDR1 and CDR2 from the germline V gene are LNHDA and SQIVND (reference sequence). The CDR3 length is 15 residues. The J segment lost 6 bases and the V segment lost 6 bases, leaving 10 bases of the junction unmatched. CDR3 sequence (DNA): TGTGCCAGTAGGTCGACAGGGGCGAAGTCTCAGCCCCAGCATTTT. Its protein product is CASRSTGAKSQPQHF.

Only a few counts were recorded for this clonotype. The chain carries TRBV20-1 and TRBJ2-3, with D maybe TRBD2 (6 bases). Germline values: CDR1 DFQATT, CDR2 SNEGSKA (reference sequence). V lost 5 bases and J lost 2, with 17 bases in between. CDR3 length: 15 residues. The CDR3 sequence is CSAQETGVVTDTQYF. The CDR3 DNA reads TGCAGTGCTCAAGAAACGGGAGTAGTCACAGATACGCAGTATTTT.

The chain joins TRBV19 to TRBJ2-7; no firm D call. V was cut by 4 bases and J by 4 bases, with 8 bases left in between. The CDR3 contains 12 residues. CDR1 and CDR2 (germline): LNHDA, SQIVND (reference sequence). This CDR3 reads CASSSDKYEQYF. CDR3 nucleotides: TGTGCCAGTAGTAGTGACAAGTACGAGCAGTACTTC.

The CDR3 sequence: CASSASGTETQYF. The CDR3 DNA sequence: TGTGCCAGCAGCGCTAGCGGGACTGAGACCCAGTACTTC. The chain combines TRBV7-9 with TRBJ2-5, with 9 bases fitting TRBD2. Germline V gene data show CDR1 as SEHNR and CDR2 as FQNEAQ (reference sequence). Losses at the gene ends were 5 bases for V and 5 bases for J; bases not matched to a gene: 3. This CDR3 comprises 13 residues.

The rearrangement links TRBV12-3 or TRBV12-4 to TRBJ2-1; no definite D call. Trimming took 6 bases from V and 5 from J, leaving 14 bases between them. This CDR3 spans 14 amino acids. The CDR3 loop is CASSPQERDNEQFF. The CDR3 bases are TGTGCCAGCAGCCCCCAGGAGCGCGACAATGAGCAGTTCTTC.